The entry below describes one T cell receptor (beta chain). This sample was included in a study of blood T cell repertoires in COVID-19. Study overall: Samples representing acute and convalescent COVID-19 were sourced from the United States, Italy and Spain.

Here immunoSEQ multiplex PCR was the method, and the copy in TCRdb shows in-frame clones only, minus some. The table has 200,000 to 250,000 clones, roughly 87% seen once. This sequence was found in a man aged 18-30 years with active or convalescent COVID-19. Sequenced sample: peripheral blood.

Written as DNA, the CDR3 is TGCGCCAGCCCATTTGGGACAGGCCGGAACACCATATATTTT. This translates into CASPFGTGRNTIYF. This chain uses TRBV10-1 with TRBJ1-3, with 8 bases matching TRBD1. Germline V gene sequence: CDR1 WNHNN, CDR2 SYGVQD (reference sequence). V was clipped by 8 bases and J by 7 bases; unmatched bases: 10. The CDR3 is 14 amino acids.